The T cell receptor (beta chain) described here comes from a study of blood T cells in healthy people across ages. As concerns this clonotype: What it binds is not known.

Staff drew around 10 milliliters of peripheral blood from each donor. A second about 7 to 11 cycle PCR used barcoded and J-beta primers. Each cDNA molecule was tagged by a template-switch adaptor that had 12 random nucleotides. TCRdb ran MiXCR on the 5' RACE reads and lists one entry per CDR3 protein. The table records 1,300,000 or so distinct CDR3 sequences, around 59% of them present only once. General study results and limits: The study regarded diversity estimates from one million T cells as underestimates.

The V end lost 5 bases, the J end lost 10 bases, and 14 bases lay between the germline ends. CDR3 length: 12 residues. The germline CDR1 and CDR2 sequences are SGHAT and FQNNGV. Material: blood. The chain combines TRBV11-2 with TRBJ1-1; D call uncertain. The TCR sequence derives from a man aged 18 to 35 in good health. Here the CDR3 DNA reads TGTGCCAGCAGCGAAGGACGGCGGGGAGCTTTCTTT. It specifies CASSEGRRGAFF.